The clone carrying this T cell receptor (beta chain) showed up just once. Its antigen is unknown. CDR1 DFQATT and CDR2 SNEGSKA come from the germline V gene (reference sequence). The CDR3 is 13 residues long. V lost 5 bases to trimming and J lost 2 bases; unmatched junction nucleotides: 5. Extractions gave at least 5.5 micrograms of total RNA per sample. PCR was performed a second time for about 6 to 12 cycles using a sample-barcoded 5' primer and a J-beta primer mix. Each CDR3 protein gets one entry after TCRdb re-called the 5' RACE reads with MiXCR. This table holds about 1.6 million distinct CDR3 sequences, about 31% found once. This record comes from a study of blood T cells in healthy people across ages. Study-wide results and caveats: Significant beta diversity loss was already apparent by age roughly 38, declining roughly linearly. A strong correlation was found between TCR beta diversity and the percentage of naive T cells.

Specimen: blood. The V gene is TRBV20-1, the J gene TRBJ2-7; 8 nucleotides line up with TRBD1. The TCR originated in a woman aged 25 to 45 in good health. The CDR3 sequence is CSALDRGPYEQYF. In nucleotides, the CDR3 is TGCAGTGCTCTCGACAGGGGCCCCTACGAGCAGTACTTC.